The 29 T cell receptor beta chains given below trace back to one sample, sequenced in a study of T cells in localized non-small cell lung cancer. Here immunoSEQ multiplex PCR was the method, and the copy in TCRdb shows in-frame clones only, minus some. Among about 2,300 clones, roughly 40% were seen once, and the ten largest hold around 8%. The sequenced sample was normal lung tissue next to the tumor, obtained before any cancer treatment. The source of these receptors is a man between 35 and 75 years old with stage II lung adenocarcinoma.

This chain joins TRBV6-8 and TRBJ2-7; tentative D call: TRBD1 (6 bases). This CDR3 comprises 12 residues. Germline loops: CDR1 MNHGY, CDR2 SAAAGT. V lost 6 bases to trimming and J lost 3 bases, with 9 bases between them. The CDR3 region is CASSGQNYEQYF. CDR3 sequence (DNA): TGTGCCAGCAGCGGACAGAACTACGAGCAGTACTTC.

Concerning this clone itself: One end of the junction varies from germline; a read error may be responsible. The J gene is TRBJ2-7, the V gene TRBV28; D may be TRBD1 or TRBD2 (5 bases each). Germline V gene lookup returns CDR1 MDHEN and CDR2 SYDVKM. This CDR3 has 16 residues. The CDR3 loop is CANSPGGAESSYEQYF. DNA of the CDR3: TGTGCCAACAGTCCTGGGGGAGCGGAGAGCTCCTACGAGCAGTACTTC.

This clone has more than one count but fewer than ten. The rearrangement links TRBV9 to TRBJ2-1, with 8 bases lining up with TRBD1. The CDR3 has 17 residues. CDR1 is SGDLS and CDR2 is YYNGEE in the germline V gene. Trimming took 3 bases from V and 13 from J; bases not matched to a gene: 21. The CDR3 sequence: CASSEQPGQVGVGPQFF. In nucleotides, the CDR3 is TGTGCCAGCAGCGAGCAACCGGGACAGGTTGGAGTTGGTCCTCAGTTCTTC. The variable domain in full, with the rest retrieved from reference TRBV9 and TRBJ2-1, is DSGVTQTPKHLITATGQRVTLRCSPRSGDLSVYWYQQSLDQGLQFLIQYYNGEERAKGNILERFSAQQFPDLHSELNLSSLELGDSALYFCASSEQPGQVGVGPQFFGPGTRLTVL.

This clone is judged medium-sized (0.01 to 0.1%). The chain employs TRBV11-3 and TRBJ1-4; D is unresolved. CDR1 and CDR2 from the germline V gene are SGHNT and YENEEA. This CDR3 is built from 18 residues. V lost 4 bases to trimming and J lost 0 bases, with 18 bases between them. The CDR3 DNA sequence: TGTGCCAGCAGCTACGGCCTACTAAGTTTTGCAACTAATGAAAAACTGTTTTTT. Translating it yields CASSYGLLSFATNEKLFF. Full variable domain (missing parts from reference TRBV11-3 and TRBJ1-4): EAGVVQSPRYKIIEKKQPVAFWCNPISGHNTLYWYLQNLGQGPELLIRYENEEAVDDSQLPKDRFSAERLKGVDSTLKIQPAELGDSAVYLCASSYGLLSFATNEKLFFGSGTQLSVL.

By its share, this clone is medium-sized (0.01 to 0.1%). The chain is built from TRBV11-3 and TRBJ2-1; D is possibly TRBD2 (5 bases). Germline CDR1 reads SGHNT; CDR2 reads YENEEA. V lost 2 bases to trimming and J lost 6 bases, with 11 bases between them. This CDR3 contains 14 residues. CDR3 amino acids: CASSLNSAVNEQFF. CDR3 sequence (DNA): TGTGCCAGCAGCTTAAATTCAGCGGTCAATGAGCAGTTCTTC.

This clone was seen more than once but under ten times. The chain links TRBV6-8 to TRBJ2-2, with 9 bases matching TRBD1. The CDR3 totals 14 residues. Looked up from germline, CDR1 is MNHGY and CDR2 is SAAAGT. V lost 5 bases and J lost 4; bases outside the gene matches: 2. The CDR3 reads CASSRQGGTGELFF. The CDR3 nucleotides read TGTGCCAGCAGTCGACAGGGGGGCACCGGGGAGCTGTTTTTT.

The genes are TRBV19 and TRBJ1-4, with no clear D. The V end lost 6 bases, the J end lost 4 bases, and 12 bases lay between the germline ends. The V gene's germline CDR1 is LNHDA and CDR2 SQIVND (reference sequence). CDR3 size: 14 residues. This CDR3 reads CASRPGGYNEKLFF. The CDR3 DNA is TGTGCCAGTAGACCCGGAGGCTATAATGAAAAACTGTTTTTT. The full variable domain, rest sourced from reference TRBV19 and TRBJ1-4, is DGGITQSPKYLFRKEGQNVTLSCEQNLNHDAMYWYRQDPGQGLRLIYYSQIVNDFQKGDIAEGYSVSREKKESFPLTVTSAQKNPTAFYLCASRPGGYNEKLFFGSGTQLSVL.

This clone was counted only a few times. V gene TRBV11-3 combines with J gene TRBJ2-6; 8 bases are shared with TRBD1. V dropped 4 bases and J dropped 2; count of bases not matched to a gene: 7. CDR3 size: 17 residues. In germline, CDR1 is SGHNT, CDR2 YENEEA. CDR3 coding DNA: TGTGCCAGCAGCTCCAGACAGGACAGGGCTGGGGCCAACGTCCTGACTTTC. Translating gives CASSSRQDRAGANVLTF.

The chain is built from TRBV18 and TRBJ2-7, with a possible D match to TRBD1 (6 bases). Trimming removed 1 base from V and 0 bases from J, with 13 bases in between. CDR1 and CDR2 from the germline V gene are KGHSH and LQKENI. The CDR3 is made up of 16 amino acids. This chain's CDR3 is CASSPLVTGSSYEQYF. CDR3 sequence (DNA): TGTGCCAGCTCACCACTTGTCACAGGGTCCTCCTACGAGCAGTACTTC.

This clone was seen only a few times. The CDR3 reads CASATQRRGNYGYTF. The DNA for the CDR3 is TGTGCCAGCGCAACCCAGAGGCGGGGGAACTATGGCTACACCTTC. The gene calls are TRBV6-8 and TRBJ1-2; TRBD1 is a possible D gene (5 bases). Germline CDR1 reads MNHGY; CDR2 reads SAAAGT. Trimming shortened V by 8 bases and J by 2 bases, and 18 bases separated the two germline ends. The CDR3 loop spans 15 amino acids.

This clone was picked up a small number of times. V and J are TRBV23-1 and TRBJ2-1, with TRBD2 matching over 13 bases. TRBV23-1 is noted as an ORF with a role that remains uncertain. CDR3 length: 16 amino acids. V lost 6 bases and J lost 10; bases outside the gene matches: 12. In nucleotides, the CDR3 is TGCGCCAGCAGCCACCTACTAGCGGGGGGGCTCCGGGAGCAGTTCTTC. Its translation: CASSHLLAGGLREQFF.

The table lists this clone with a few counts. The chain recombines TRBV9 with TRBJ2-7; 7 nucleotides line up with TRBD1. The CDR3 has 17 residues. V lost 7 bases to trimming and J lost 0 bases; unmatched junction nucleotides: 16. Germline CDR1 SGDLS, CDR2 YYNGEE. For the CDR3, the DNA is TGTGCCAGCTCACGGGACAGTACATATTCTTACTCCTACGAGCAGTACTTC. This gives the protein CASSRDSTYSYSYEQYF.

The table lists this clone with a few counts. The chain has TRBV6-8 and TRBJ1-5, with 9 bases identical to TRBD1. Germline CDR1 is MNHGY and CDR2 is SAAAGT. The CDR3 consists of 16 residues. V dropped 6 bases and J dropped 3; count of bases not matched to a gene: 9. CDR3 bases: TGTGCCAGCAGCCCCATTGACAGGGGGGACAATCAGCCCCAGCATTTT. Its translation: CASSPIDRGDNQPQHF.

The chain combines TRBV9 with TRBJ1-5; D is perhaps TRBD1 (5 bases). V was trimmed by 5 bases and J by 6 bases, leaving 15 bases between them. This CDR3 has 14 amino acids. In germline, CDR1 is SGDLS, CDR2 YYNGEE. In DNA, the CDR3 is TGTGCCAGCAGTGAAATTTTTGGGGGTCAGCCCCAGCATTTT. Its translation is CASSEIFGGQPQHF.

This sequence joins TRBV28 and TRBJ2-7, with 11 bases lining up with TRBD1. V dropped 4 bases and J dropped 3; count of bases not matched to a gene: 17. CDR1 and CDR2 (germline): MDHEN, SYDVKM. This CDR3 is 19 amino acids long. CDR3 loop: CASSSRTPVGTGGIYEQYF. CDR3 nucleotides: TGTGCCAGCAGTTCCCGGACTCCTGTGGGGACAGGGGGGATCTACGAGCAGTACTTC.

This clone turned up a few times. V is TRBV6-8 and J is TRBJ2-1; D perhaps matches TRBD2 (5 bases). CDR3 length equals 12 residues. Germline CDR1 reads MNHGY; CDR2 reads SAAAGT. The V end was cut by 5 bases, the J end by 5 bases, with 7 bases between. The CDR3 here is CASSVGNNEQFF. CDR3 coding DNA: TGTGCCAGCAGTGTCGGGAACAATGAGCAGTTCTTC.

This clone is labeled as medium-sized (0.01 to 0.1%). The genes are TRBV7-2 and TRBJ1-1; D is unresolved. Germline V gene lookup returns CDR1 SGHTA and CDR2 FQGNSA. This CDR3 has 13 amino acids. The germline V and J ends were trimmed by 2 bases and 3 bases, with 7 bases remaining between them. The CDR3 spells CASSLTVDTEAFF. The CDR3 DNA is TGTGCCAGCAGCTTAACGGTGGACACTGAAGCTTTCTTT. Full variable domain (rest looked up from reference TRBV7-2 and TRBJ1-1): GAGVSQSPSNKVTEKGKDVELRCDPISGHTALYWYRQSLGQGLEFLIYFQGNSAPDKSGLPSDRFSAERTGGSVSTLTIQRTQQEDSAVYLCASSLTVDTEAFFGQGTRLTVV.

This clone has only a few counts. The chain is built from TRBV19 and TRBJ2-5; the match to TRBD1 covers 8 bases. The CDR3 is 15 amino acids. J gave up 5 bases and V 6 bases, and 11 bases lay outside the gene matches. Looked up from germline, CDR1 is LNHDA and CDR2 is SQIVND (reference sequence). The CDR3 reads CASRGGQGGEETQYF. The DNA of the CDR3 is TGTGCCAGTAGAGGAGGACAGGGAGGAGAGGAGACCCAGTACTTC.

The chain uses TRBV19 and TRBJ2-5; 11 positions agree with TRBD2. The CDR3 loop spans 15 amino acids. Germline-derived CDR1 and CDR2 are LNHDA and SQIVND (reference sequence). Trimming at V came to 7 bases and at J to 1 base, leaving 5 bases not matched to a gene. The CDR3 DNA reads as TGTGCCAGTACCTCGACTAGCGGGACCCAAGAGACCCAGTACTTC. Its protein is CASTSTSGTQETQYF. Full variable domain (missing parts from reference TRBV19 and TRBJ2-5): DGGITQSPKYLFRKEGQNVTLSCEQNLNHDAMYWYRQDPGQGLRLIYYSQIVNDFQKGDIAEGYSVSREKKESFPLTVTSAQKNPTAFYLCASTSTSGTQETQYFGPGTRLLVL.

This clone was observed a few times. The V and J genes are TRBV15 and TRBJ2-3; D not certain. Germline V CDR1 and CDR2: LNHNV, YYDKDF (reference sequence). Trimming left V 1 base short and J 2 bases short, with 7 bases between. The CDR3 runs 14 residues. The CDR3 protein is CATSRGLYTDTQYF. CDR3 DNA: TGTGCCACCAGCAGAGGACTTTACACAGATACGCAGTATTTT.

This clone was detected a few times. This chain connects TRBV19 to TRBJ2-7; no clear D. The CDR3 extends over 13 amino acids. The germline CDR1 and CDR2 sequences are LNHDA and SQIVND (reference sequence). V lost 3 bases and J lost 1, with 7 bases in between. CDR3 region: CASSMEPSYEQYF. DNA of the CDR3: TGTGCCAGTAGTATGGAACCATCCTACGAGCAGTACTTC. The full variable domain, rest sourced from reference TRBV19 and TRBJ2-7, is DGGITQSPKYLFRKEGQNVTLSCEQNLNHDAMYWYRQDPGQGLRLIYYSQIVNDFQKGDIAEGYSVSREKKESFPLTVTSAQKNPTAFYLCASSMEPSYEQYFGPGTRLTVT.

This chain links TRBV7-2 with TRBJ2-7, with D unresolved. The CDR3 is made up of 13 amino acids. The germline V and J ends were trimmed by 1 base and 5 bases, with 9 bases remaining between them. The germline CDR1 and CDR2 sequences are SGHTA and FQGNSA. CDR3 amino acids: CASSLVVANEQYF. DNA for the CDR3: TGTGCCAGCAGCTTAGTTGTGGCGAACGAGCAGTACTTC.

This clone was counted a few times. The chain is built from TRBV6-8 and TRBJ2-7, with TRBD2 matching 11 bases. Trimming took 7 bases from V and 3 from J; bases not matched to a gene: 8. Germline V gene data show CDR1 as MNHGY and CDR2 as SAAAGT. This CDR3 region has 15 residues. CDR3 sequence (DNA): TGTGCCAGCACCGAGACTAGCGGGGCCCTCTACGAGCAGTACTTC. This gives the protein CASTETSGALYEQYF.

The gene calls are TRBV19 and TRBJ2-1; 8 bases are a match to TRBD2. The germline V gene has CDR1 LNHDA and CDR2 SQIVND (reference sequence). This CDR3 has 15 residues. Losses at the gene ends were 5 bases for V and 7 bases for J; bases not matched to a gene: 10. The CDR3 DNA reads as TGTGCCAGTAGTTCCCGGGAGGGCCGGCTGAATGAGCAGTTCTTC. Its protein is CASSSREGRLNEQFF.

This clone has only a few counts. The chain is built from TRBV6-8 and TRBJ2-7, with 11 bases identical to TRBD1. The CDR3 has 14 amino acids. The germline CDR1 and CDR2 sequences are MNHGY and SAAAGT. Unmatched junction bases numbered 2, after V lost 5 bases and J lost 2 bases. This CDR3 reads CASSRDRGAYEQYF. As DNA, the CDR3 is TGTGCCAGCAGTCGGGACAGGGGGGCCTACGAGCAGTACTTC.

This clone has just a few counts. CDR3 sequence reads: CASSLSGGSGNTIYF. CDR3 bases: TGTGCCAGCAGCTTATCGGGGGGCTCTGGAAACACCATATATTTT. The J gene is TRBJ1-3, the V gene TRBV11-3; a weak D match, TRBD1 (5 bases). Looked up from germline, CDR1 is SGHNT and CDR2 is YENEEA. CDR3 length: 15 residues. Between the trimmed V and J ends, which lost 2 bases and 0 bases, there was a span of 8 bases.

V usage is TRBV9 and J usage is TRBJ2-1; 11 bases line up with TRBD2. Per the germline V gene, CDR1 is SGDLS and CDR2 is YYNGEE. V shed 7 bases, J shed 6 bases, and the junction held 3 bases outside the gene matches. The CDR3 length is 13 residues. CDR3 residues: CASGLAGGNEQFF. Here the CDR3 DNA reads TGTGCCAGCGGCCTAGCGGGAGGCAATGAGCAGTTCTTC.

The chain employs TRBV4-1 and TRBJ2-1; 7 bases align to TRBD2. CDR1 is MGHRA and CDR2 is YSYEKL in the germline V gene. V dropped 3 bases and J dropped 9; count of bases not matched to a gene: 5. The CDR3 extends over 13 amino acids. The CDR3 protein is CASSHGGVSEQFF. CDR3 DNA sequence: TGCGCCAGCAGCCATGGGGGGGTCAGTGAGCAGTTCTTC.

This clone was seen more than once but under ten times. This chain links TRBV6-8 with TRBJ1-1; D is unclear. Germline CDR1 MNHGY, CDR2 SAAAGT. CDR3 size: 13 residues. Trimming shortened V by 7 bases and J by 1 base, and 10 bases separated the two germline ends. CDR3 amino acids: CASTQTENTEAFF. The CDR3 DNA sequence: TGTGCCAGCACTCAAACCGAGAACACTGAAGCTTTCTTT.